The rows below give T cell receptor beta chains drawn from one sample of a study of ipilimumab plus nivolumab after autologous stem cell transplantation. Sequencing used immunoSEQ multiplex PCR; TCRdb keeps in-frame clones, though not all of them. The sample has roughly 86,000 clones, over 80% seen once; the top ten hold 2.2%. The sample consisted of PBMCs, taken in a trial of ipilimumab plus nivolumab as post-transplant consolidation. The receptors shown here come from a male donor with diffuse large B-cell lymphoma. Both conserved end residues are part of each CDR3. Each record gives: V gene, D gene, J gene, clone size, CDR3 protein, CDR3 DNA. The D gene is left open where the match is weak. Rows give clone size only sometimes, using once, few, many, or a class for an expanded clone.

v_gene: TRBV2
d_gene: TRBD1
j_gene: TRBJ1-4
abundance: NA
CDR3aa: CASSRQGIREKLFF
CDR3nt: TGTGCCAGCAGTAGACAGGGGATTCGGGAAAAACTGTTTTTT

v_gene: TRBV18
d_gene: NA
j_gene: TRBJ2-7
abundance: NA
CDR3aa: CASSPPGGESREQYF
CDR3nt: TGTGCCAGCTCACCACCGGGCGGGGAAAGTCGGGAGCAGTACTTC

v_gene: TRBV12-5
d_gene: NA
j_gene: TRBJ1-2
abundance: NA
CDR3aa: CASGLVGRPNYGYTF
CDR3nt: TGTGCTAGTGGTTTGGTTGGTAGACCCAACTATGGCTACACCTTC

v_gene: TRBV5-6
d_gene: TRBD2
j_gene: TRBJ2-1
abundance: NA
CDR3aa: CASSWGQRGNNEQFF
CDR3nt: TGTGCCAGCAGCTGGGGCCAGCGGGGGAACAATGAGCAGTTCTTC

v_gene: TRBV6-1
d_gene: TRBD1
j_gene: TRBJ1-4
abundance: NA
CDR3aa: CAISSSGTGWQKLFF
CDR3nt: TGTGCCATCTCCTCATCCGGGACAGGGTGGCAAAAACTGTTTTTT

v_gene: TRBV4-1
d_gene: TRBD1
j_gene: TRBJ1-5
abundance: NA
CDR3aa: CASSQTGRAYSNQPQHF
CDR3nt: TGCGCCAGCAGCCAGACAGGGCGGGCGTATAGCAATCAGCCCCAGCATTTT

v_gene: TRBV11-3
d_gene: NA
j_gene: TRBJ1-2
abundance: NA
CDR3aa: CASSLAGARPGGYTF
CDR3nt: TGTGCCAGCAGCTTAGCAGGGGCCCGACCGGGCGGCTACACCTTC

v_gene: TRBV5-1
d_gene: NA
j_gene: TRBJ2-1
abundance: NA
CDR3aa: CASSTGGVDNEQFF
CDR3nt: TGCGCCAGCAGCACCGGGGGTGTAGACAATGAGCAGTTCTTC

v_gene: TRBV4-1
d_gene: NA
j_gene: TRBJ1-4
abundance: NA
CDR3aa: CASSQESGVDNEKLFF
CDR3nt: TGCGCCAGCAGCCAGGAATCAGGGGTAGATAATGAAAAACTGTTTTTT

v_gene: TRBV5-4
d_gene: TRBD2
j_gene: TRBJ2-5
abundance: NA
CDR3aa: CASSSADPGGGETQYF
CDR3nt: TGTGCCAGCAGCTCAGCTGATCCGGGGGGGGGAGAGACCCAGTACTTC

v_gene: TRBV18
d_gene: NA
j_gene: TRBJ1-6
abundance: NA
CDR3aa: CASSAGGEGPSPLHF
CDR3nt: TGTGCCAGCTCAGCCGGGGGGGAGGGGCCCTCACCCCTCCACTTT

v_gene: TRBV5-1
d_gene: NA
j_gene: TRBJ1-4
abundance: NA
CDR3aa: CASSLDTGPPREKLFF
CDR3nt: TGCGCCAGCAGCTTGGATACTGGGCCTCCACGTGAAAAACTGTTTTTT

v_gene: TRBV7-2
d_gene: TRBD2
j_gene: TRBJ2-7
abundance: NA
CDR3aa: CASSRGAAGGYEQYF
CDR3nt: TGTGCCAGCAGTCGCGGGGCAGCGGGAGGGTACGAGCAGTACTTC

v_gene: TRBV1
d_gene: NA
j_gene: TRBJ1-1
abundance: NA
CDR3aa: CTSSTQDSSRPPEAFF
CDR3nt: TGCACCAGCAGCACCCAGGATAGTTCGCGGCCCCCTGAAGCTTTCTTT

v_gene: TRBV19
d_gene: TRBD1
j_gene: TRBJ2-1
abundance: NA
CDR3aa: CASSSDRGKGNEQFF
CDR3nt: TGTGCCAGTAGTAGCGACAGGGGAAAAGGCAATGAGCAGTTCTTC

v_gene: TRBV21-1
d_gene: NA
j_gene: TRBJ2-3
abundance: NA
CDR3aa: CASSRRGTQYF
CDR3nt: TGTGCCAGCAGCCGTAGGGGTACGCAGTATTTT

v_gene: TRBV6-5
d_gene: NA
j_gene: TRBJ1-1
abundance: NA
CDR3aa: CASRGLRAFF
CDR3nt: TGTGCCAGCAGGGGATTAAGAGCTTTCTTT

v_gene: TRBV6-1
d_gene: NA
j_gene: TRBJ1-1
abundance: NA
CDR3aa: CASTPDRSRGNFPF
CDR3nt: TGTGCCAGCACTCCTGACAGAAGTAGGGGCAATTTCCCCTTT

v_gene: TRBV19
d_gene: TRBD2
j_gene: TRBJ2-1
abundance: once
CDR3aa: CASSISGGGNNEQFF
CDR3nt: TGTGCCAGTAGTATTAGCGGGGGGGGAAACAATGAGCAGTTCTTC

v_gene: TRBV11-1
d_gene: TRBD1
j_gene: TRBJ1-1
abundance: few
CDR3aa: CASSLVWTGQEAFF
CDR3nt: TGTGCCAGCAGCTTAGTATGGACAGGGCAAGAAGCTTTCTTT

v_gene: TRBV19
d_gene: NA
j_gene: TRBJ1-2
abundance: NA
CDR3aa: CASRSDGGGDGYTF
CDR3nt: TGTGCCAGTAGGAGTGATGGGGGCGGCGATGGCTACACCTTC

v_gene: TRBV6-5
d_gene: NA
j_gene: TRBJ1-3
abundance: NA
CDR3aa: CASSTTGFGNTIYF
CDR3nt: TGTGCCAGCAGCACAACAGGGTTCGGAAACACCATATATTTT

v_gene: TRBV5-1
d_gene: TRBD1
j_gene: TRBJ2-3
abundance: NA
CDR3aa: CASTLTGFTDTQYF
CDR3nt: TGCGCCAGCACTCTGACAGGGTTCACAGATACGCAGTATTTT

v_gene: TRBV5-1
d_gene: NA
j_gene: TRBJ2-1
abundance: NA
CDR3aa: CASSSGRPSYNEQFF
CDR3nt: TGCGCCAGCAGCTCCGGACGGCCCTCCTACAATGAGCAGTTCTTC